The following is a T cell receptor beta chain sequence with its context. Its binding antigen is unknown. No base qualities exist here, and no much larger clone lies one base off it. Sequenced using an Illumina NovaSeq 6000. Synthesis of TCR cDNA relied on 5'RACE template switching, a step that introduced a universal primer site along with unique molecular identifiers. Priming of cDNA synthesis was performed from both the TCR alpha and TCR beta constant segments. Library amplification used two PCR steps, and the second PCR step added sample barcodes and sequencing adapters. Sequencing of libraries was performed on Illumina HiSeq 2500 (2x100 bp) or NovaSeq (2x150 bp). As for the original processing: MIGEC was used to demultiplex reads and collapse the reads into UMI consensus sequences, and MiXCR was used for V(D)J alignment. Clonotypes responding to the vaccine were identified with edgeR on replicate PBMC samples, with the criteria of FDR below 0.01 and a log2 fold change above 5 up to day 15. CD4 or CD8 identity was assigned to each bulk clonotype according to whether the clonotype was present at higher abundance in the sequenced CD4 repertoire or the sequenced CD8 repertoire. TCRdb passed the public sequencing reads through fastp at Q25 and MiXCR, retaining productive beta sequences. Duplicate CDR3 protein sequences are folded into a single record with the most common DNA and genes. In this record, the V and J calls reflect TCRdb's handling and not the investigators' own analysis. The sample yields 350,000 to 550,000 distinct CDR3 sequences; roughly a sixth were counted once. Roughly a sixth of the sample lies in the top ten.

This sample was included in a study of T cells after yellow fever vaccination (dated by TCRdb to the late 2010s). At the level of the whole study: The SMART-Seq v4 Ultra Low Input RNA kit was used to prepare libraries from fractions with low cell numbers. Bulk TCR alpha and beta repertoires were sequenced longitudinally to track T-cell clones before and after primary and booster YFV17D yellow fever vaccination. Two healthy male donors, one aged 18 to 30 and one aged 30 to 40 years, were included in the cohort. Blood was collected at multiple timepoints before and after primary and secondary immunization, and bulk PBMC replicates and cell subsets were isolated.

The CDR3 runs 12 amino acids, cysteine and phenylalanine included. Solely the CDR3 DNA is kept, with 36 bases framed from the first base. Cut back by 8 bases and 5 bases, the V and J ends lie 11 bases apart. Per the germline V gene, MNHEY is the CDR1 and SVGAGI is the CDR2. The research as a whole found: A small fraction of clonotypes showed up in both the CD4 and CD8 compartments, probably as a result of convergent recombination. Most clones expanded after primary vaccination were re-detected after the booster (approximately 95% of CD4 and around 88% of CD8), suggesting broad memory maintenance. Compared with the primary T-cell response, the secondary T-cell response was weaker but faster, peaking on day 5 rather than day 15. Because abundant contaminating clonotypes from the bulk population could be contained in FACS-sorted repertoires, computational filtering was required. Because only two donors were included in the study, the extent to which the findings can be generalized is limited.

Explained via the paper, the treatment or condition label denotes: live attenuated yellow fever vaccine strain. At each blood-draw timepoint, two biological replicates of bulk PBMCs were obtained. PBMCs were isolated from peripheral blood using a standard Ficoll-Paque protocol. TriZol was used to extract RNA from bulk PBMCs, from CD4 and CD8 fractions, and from dextramer-positive and dextramer-negative fractions. The sample in question was PBMCs, obtained before the yellow fever booster vaccination. The clonotype originates from a man aged 18 to 30 who received the YFV17D yellow fever vaccine. The rearranged chain carries TRBV6-5 and TRBJ2-3; the D assignment is uncertain and may be TRBD1 or TRBD2, with 5 bases supporting each. The nucleotide sequence is given as TGTGCCAGCGGGGACCGACGAGATACGCAGTATTTT. Its coded protein is CASGDRRDTQYF.